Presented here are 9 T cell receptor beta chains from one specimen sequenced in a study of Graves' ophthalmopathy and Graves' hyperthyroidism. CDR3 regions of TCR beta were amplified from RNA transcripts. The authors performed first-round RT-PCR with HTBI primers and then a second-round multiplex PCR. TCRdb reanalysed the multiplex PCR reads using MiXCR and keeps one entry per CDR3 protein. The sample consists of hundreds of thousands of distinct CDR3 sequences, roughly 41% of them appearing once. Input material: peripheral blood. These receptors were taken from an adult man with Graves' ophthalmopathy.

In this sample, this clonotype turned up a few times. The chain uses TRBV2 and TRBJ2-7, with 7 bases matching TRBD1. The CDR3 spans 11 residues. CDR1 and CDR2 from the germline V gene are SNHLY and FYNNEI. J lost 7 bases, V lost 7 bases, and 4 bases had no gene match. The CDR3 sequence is CASTSQGEQYF. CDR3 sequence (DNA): TGTGCCAGCACGTCACAGGGGGAGCAGTACTTC.

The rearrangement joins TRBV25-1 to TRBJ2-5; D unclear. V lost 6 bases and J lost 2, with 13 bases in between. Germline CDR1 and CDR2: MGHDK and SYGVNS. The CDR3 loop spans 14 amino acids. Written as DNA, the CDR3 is TGTGCCAGCAGCTCCCGGGCCCCACAAGAGACCCAGTACTTC. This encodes CASSSRAPQETQYF.

The CDR3: CASGGTARNTIYF. In nucleotides, the CDR3 is TGTGCCAGCGGCGGGACCGCCAGAAACACCATATATTTT. The chain uses TRBV19 and TRBJ1-3; D might be TRBD1 (5 bases). CDR3 size: 13 residues. Per the germline V gene, CDR1 is LNHDA and CDR2 is SQIVND (reference sequence). V lost 9 bases and J 5 bases, leaving 14 bases between the germline ends.

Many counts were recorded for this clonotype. The CDR3 region is CASRGSEQYF. Written as DNA, the CDR3 is TGTGCTAGCCGGGGTTCCGAGCAGTACTTC. The V and J genes are TRBV2 and TRBJ2-7, with D possibly TRBD2 on 5 matching bases. The length of the CDR3 is 10 residues. Germline loops: CDR1 SNHLY, CDR2 FYNNEI.

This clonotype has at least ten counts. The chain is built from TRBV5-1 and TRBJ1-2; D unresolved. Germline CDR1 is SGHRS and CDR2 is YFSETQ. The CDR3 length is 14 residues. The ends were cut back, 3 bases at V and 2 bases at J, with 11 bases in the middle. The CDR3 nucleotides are TGCGCCAGCAGCTCAACCGGCCTCAACTATGGCTACACCTTC. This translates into CASSSTGLNYGYTF.

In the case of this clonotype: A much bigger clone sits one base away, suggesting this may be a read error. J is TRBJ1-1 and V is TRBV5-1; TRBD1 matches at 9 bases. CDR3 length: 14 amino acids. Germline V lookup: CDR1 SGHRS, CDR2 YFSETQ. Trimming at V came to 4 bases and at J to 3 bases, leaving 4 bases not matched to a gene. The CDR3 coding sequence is TGCGCCAGCAGCAGACGACAGGGGGACACTGAAGCTTTCTTT. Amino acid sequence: CASSRRQGDTEAFF.

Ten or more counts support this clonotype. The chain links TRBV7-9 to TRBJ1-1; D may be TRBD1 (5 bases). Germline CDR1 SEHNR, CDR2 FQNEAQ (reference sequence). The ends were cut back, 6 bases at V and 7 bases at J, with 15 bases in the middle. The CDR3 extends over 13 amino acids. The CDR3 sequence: CASRVRDGDEAFF. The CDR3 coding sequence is TGTGCCAGCAGAGTGAGGGACGGGGATGAAGCTTTCTTT.

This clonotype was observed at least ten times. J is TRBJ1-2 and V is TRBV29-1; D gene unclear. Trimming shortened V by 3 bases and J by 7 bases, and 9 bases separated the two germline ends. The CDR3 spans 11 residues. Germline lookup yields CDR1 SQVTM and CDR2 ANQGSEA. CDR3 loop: CSVEAQIGYTF. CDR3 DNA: TGCAGCGTTGAGGCGCAAATTGGCTACACCTTC.

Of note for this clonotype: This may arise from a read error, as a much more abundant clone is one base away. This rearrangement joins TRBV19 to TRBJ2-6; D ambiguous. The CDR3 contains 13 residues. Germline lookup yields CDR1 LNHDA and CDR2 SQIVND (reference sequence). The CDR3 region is CTSTMSGANVLTF. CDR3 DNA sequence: TGTACCAGTACGATGTCTGGGGCCAACGTCCTGACTTTC.